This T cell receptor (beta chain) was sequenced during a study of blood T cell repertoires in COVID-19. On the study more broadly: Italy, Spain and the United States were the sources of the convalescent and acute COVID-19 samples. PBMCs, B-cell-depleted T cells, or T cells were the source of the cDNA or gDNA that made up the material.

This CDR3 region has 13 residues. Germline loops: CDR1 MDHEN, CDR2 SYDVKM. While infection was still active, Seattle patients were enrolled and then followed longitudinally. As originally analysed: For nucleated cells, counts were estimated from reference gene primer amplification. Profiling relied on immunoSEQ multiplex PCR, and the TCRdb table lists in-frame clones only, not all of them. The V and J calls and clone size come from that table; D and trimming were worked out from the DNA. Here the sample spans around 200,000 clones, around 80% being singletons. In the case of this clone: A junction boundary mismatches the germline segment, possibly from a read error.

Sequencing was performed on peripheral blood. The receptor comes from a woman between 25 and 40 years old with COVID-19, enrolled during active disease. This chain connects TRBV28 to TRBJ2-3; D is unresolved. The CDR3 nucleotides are TGTGCCTGCAGCAGTATACATGTGGATACGCAGTATTTT. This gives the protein CACSSIHVDTQYF.